These 8 T cell receptor beta chains came from one sample sequenced in a study of T cell clones after liver transplantation. Here immunoSEQ multiplex PCR was the method, and the copy in TCRdb shows in-frame clones only, minus some. The sample carries around 75,000 clones, 84% recorded once. The starting material was CD4+ T cells from blood, obtained around 50 months after liver transplant. The receptors were sampled from a human patient who received a liver transplant. The T cells may partly be graft donor cells.

This chain links TRBV19 with TRBJ2-1, with 8 bases matching TRBD2. This CDR3 comprises 16 residues. Germline CDR1 and CDR2: LNHDA and SQIVND (reference sequence). With V trimmed by 7 bases and J by 3 bases, 11 bases remained unmatched. CDR3 bases: TGTGCCAGTACCTCCAGCGGGGGCCCTATCTACAATGAGCAGTTCTTC. Translating it yields CASTSSGGPIYNEQFF.

V gene TRBV5-4 combines with J gene TRBJ2-7; 7 nucleotides line up with TRBD1. The CDR3 contains 14 residues. The V gene end was trimmed by 0 bases and the J gene end by 5 bases; junction bases not matched to a gene: 5. CDR1 is SGHNT, CDR2 YYREEE, per germline (reference sequence). CDR3 loop: CASSLGQGYDEQYF. CDR3 nucleotide sequence: TGTGCCAGCAGCTTGGGACAGGGTTACGACGAGCAGTACTTC.

The chain combines TRBV11-1 with TRBJ2-3; 7 nucleotides line up with TRBD1. The trim removed 5 bases at V and 4 bases at J, leaving 6 bases unmatched. The CDR3 consists of 14 residues. Germline V gene lookup returns CDR1 SGHAT and CDR2 FQDESV (reference sequence). The CDR3 reads CASSANRGPDTQYF. CDR3 in DNA: TGTGCCAGCAGCGCCAACAGGGGACCAGATACGCAGTATTTT.

The V gene is TRBV28, the J gene TRBJ2-3; 9 bases map to TRBD2. This CDR3 has 16 amino acids. CDR1 and CDR2 (germline): MDHEN, SYDVKM. Trimming took 1 base from V and 5 from J; bases not matched to a gene: 7. Here the CDR3 reads CASSLYASGDEDTQYF. CDR3 sequence (DNA): TGTGCCAGCAGTTTATACGCTAGCGGGGATGAAGATACGCAGTATTTT.

The J gene is TRBJ2-7, the V gene TRBV29-1; D call uncertain. V gave up 6 bases and J gave up 0 bases, with 12 bases separating them. The CDR3 sequence is 13 residues long. CDR1 is SQVTM, CDR2 ANQGSEA, per germline. The chain's CDR3 is CSVVTDSSYEQYF. CDR3 DNA sequence: TGCAGCGTCGTGACCGATAGCTCCTACGAGCAGTACTTC.

The CDR3 DNA reads as TGTGCCAGTAGGTGGATACAGGGCAACACCGGGGAGCTGTTTTTT. Translation: CASRWIQGNTGELFF. The chain recombines TRBV19 with TRBJ2-2; tentative D call: TRBD1 (6 bases). The germline CDR1 and CDR2 sequences are LNHDA and SQIVND (reference sequence). V was trimmed by 6 bases and J by 2 bases, leaving 13 bases between them. This CDR3 is built from 15 residues.

V and J are TRBV6-4 and TRBJ2-7; TRBD1 agrees at 8 bases. CDR3 length: 13 residues. V lost 8 bases and J lost 5; bases outside the gene matches: 8. From germline, CDR1 is MRHNA and CDR2 SNTAGT. The CDR3 DNA reads TGTGCCAGCGATGGACAGGGTCTAGACGAGCAGTACTTC. It yields the protein CASDGQGLDEQYF.

The V gene is TRBV5-6, the J gene TRBJ2-7; D is possibly TRBD2 (5 bases). Deletions cut 0 bases from V and 2 bases from J, with 9 bases between. Germline values: CDR1 SGHDT, CDR2 YYEEEE. The CDR3 has 14 residues. This CDR3 is CASSLGELPYEQYF. The CDR3, as DNA: TGTGCCAGCAGCTTGGGGGAGCTTCCCTACGAGCAGTACTTC. Full variable domain (remainder filled in from reference TRBV5-6 and TRBJ2-7): DAGVTQSPTHLIKTRGQQVTLRCSPKSGHDTVSWYQQALGQGPQFIFQYYEEEERQRGNFPDRFSGHQFPNYSSELNVNALLLGDSALYLCASSLGELPYEQYFGPGTRLTVT.